This T cell receptor (beta chain) was profiled in a study of blood T cell repertoires in COVID-19 (dated by TCRdb to the early 2020s). At the level of the whole study: Collaborator samples came from the United States, Italy and Spain and covered acute and convalescent phases of COVID-19. The prospective study material was composed of cDNA or gDNA derived from T cells, B-cell-depleted T cells, or PBMCs. Deeply sampled blood TCRbeta repertoires from subjects exposed to, actively infected with, or recovered from COVID-19 were included in the dataset. The repertoires were released in a freely available public database meant as a resource for research on the immune response to SARS-CoV-2. Samples came from the ongoing ImmuneRACE study (first 160 participants) plus 1,254 subjects from 6 global collaborators. Nearly every sample came with metadata listing a de-identified subject ID, COVID-19 status, age in years and sex. Where available, HLA class I and class II types were obtained from metadata supplied by the sample provider rather than from assay-based typing.

The CDR3 has 15 amino acids, counting the end cysteine and phenylalanine. The retained sequence is limited to the CDR3, 45 bases, with the frame set at the first base. The germline V gene sets CDR1 to MGHRA and CDR2 to YSYEKL. V is cut back by 8 bases and J by 3 bases, with 12 bases in the junction unmatched. The collaborating institutions used their own protocols to collect whole blood in K2EDTA tubes. Collaborator samples were shipped for TCRbeta analysis as frozen whole blood, isolated PBMCs, or DNA extracted from either sample type. What the work shows at the level of the full study, not this receptor alone: The quantity of clinical and demographic metadata differed by source and by participant and was supplied without curation.

TCRbeta CDR3 regions were amplified from genomic DNA using the immunoSEQ Assay, a bias-controlled multiplex PCR. In the original analysis: Within the assay, amplification of reference gene primers was used to estimate how many nucleated cells each sample contained. To quantify the absolute abundance of each unique TCRbeta CDR3 rearrangement, sequence reads were collapsed and filtered. For each sample, productive Simpson clonality was calculated by taking the square root of Simpson's diversity index across productive rearrangements. TCRdb's version of the immuneACCESS table is confined to in-frame rearrangements and falls short of the full clone set. An unresolved V gene accounts for under half of the shortfall where checked; the remainder is of unknown origin. V, J and clone size are those of that table, while D and trimming were read from the DNA. Here the sample has about 29,000 clones; 80% occur a single time. Together, the top ten hold 40% to 55% of the sample.

As for this clone: It has no known antigen specificity. No per-base quality is available; no much larger clone lies one base away.

The specimen was peripheral blood. The chain employs TRBV4-1 and TRBJ1-2, and TRBD1 matches 7 of the central bases. The TCR comes from an older woman with acute or convalescent COVID-19. CDR3 sequence: CASQLDEGADYGYTF. The nucleotide sequence is given as TGCGCCAGCCAGCTAGATGAGGGGGCGGACTATGGCTACACCTTC.